The source of this T cell receptor (beta chain) is a study of vaccination and CD4 T cells after COVID-19. Trimming cost V 5 bases and J 4 bases, with 15 bases left between them. The CDR3 is 15 amino acids. Germline assignment: CDR1 LNHDA and CDR2 SQIVND (reference sequence). About this clonotype itself: Its target is not known.

An Oncomine TCR Beta short-read assay was used to sequence the DNA from cultured CD4+ T cells. One entry per CDR3 protein, called by TCRdb with MiXCR from the PCR reads. The data hold about 20,000 distinct CDR3 sequences, with over 60% observed a single time. Noted treatment: roughly 10-day PBMC culture with coronavirus spike peptide pools or control peptides (ViraFEST assay). This sample comprised CD4+ T cells from blood, cultured in vitro, obtained after SARS-CoV-2 vaccination. V usage is TRBV19 and J usage is TRBJ1-5; no clear D gene. This sequence was found in a human donor who received a COVID-19 vaccine. DNA for the CDR3: TGTGCCAGTAGTTGGGTTACCTCTCGGAATCAGCCCCAGCATTTT. Protein: CASSWVTSRNQPQHF. The whole variable domain, filled in from reference TRBV19 and TRBJ1-5, reads DGGITQSPKYLFRKEGQNVTLSCEQNLNHDAMYWYRQDPGQGLRLIYYSQIVNDFQKGDIAEGYSVSREKKESFPLTVTSAQKNPTAFYLCASSWVTSRNQPQHFGDGTRLSIL.